This T cell receptor (beta chain) was found in a study of shared clonotypes between healthy human individuals. Study information: Donor ages ranged 18 to 49 years: two women, a few men.

This CDR3 is built from 15 residues. Unmatched junction bases numbered 19, after V lost 10 bases and J lost 9 bases. In germline, CDR1 is WNHNN, CDR2 SYGVQD (reference sequence). Sequenced by immunoSEQ multiplex PCR; TCRdb stores in-frame clones only, minus some. The data show approximately 1.4 million clones, with around 98% seen just once and approximately 0.45% held by the top ten. This receptor was obtained from a man under 40 in good health. V usage is TRBV10-1 and J usage is TRBJ2-3, with 7 nucleotides matching TRBD2. Sequenced input: naive CD4+ T cells sorted from blood. Noted subset: CD45RA+ positively selected. CDR3 region: CATRQRDPRKGTQYF. The CDR3 DNA reads TGCGCCACGCGTCAGCGGGACCCCAGGAAGGGCACGCAGTATTTT.